This T cell receptor (beta chain) was obtained from a study of CD8 T cells in ankylosing spondylitis. Study findings and constraints: In peripheral blood, disease-linked CD8+ clones occurred at relatively low frequencies. Prior work had noted some motif variants in reactive arthritis blood and synovial fluid. One TCR beta motif, made up of about 8 highly homologous variants, appeared characteristic of ankylosing spondylitis blood. Significantly higher representation of disease-linked clones was reported for matched ankylosing spondylitis synovial fluid.

The CDR3 length is 15 residues. V was clipped by 5 bases and J by 8 bases, with 16 bases between them. Per the germline V gene, CDR1 is SEHNR and CDR2 is FQNEAQ (reference sequence). Quantitative 5'-RACE with molecular barcodes generated TCR beta libraries. TCRdb recomputed calls from the 5' RACE reads with MiXCR, one row per CDR3 protein. The data hold 200,000 to 250,000 distinct CDR3 sequences, with 15% to 20% observed a single time. This clonotype was seen more than once but under ten times. Its specificity is unknown. This rearrangement joins TRBV7-9 to TRBJ1-6; D is perhaps TRBD1 (5 bases). The receptor was isolated from a male donor with ankylosing spondylitis. The material sequenced was blood, either unsorted or a sorted T cell fraction (not recorded which). The CDR3 DNA reads as TGTGCCAGCAGCCCTACCGGGACTTCAGATTCACCCCTCCACTTT. It specifies CASSPTGTSDSPLHF.